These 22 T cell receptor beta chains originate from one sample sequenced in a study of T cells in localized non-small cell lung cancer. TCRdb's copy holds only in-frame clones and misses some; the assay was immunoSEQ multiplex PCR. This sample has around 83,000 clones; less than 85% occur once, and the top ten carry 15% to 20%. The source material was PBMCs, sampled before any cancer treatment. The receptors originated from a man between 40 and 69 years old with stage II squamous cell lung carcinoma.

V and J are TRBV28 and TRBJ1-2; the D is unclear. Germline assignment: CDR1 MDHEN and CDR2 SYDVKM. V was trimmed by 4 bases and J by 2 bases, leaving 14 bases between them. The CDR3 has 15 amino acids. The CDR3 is CASSSPGLPNYGYTF. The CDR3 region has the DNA TGTGCCAGCAGTTCGCCCGGGTTGCCCAACTATGGCTACACCTTC.

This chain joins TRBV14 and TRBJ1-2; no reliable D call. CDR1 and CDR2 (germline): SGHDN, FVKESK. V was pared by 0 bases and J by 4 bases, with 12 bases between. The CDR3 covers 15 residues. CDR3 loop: CASSQDAHTLYGYTF. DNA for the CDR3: TGTGCCAGCAGCCAAGACGCGCACACGCTCTATGGCTACACCTTC.

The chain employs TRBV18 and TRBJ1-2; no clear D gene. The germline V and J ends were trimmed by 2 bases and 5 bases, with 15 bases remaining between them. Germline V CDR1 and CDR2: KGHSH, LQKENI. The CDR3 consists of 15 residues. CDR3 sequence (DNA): TGTGCCAGCTCACCAGATACGGTGTCACAGTATGGCTACACCTTC. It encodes CASSPDTVSQYGYTF.

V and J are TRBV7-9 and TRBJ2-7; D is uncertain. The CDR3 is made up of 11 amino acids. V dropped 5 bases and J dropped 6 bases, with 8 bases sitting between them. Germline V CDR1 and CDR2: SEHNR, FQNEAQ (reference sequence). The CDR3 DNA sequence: TGTGCCAGCAGCCCGGTTGGCGAGCAGTACTTC. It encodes CASSPVGEQYF. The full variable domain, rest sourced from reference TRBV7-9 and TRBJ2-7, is DTGVSQNPRHKITKRGQNVTFRCDPISEHNRLYWYRQTLGQGPEFLTYFQNEAQLEKSRLLSDRFSAERPKGSFSTLEIQRTEQGDSAMYLCASSPVGEQYFGPGTRLTVT.

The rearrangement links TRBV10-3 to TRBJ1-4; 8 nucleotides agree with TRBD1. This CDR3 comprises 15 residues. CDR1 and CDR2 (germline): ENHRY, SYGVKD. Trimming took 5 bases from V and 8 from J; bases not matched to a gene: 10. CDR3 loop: CAISPGTGKVEKLFF. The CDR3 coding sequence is TGTGCCATCAGTCCCGGGACAGGAAAAGTCGAAAAACTGTTTTTT.

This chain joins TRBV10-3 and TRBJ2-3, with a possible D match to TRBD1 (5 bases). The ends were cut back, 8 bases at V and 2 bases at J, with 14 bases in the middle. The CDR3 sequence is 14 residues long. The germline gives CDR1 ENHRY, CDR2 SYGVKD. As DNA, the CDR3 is TGTGCCATCCGAATCTCGACAGTCACAGATACGCAGTATTTT. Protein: CAIRISTVTDTQYF.

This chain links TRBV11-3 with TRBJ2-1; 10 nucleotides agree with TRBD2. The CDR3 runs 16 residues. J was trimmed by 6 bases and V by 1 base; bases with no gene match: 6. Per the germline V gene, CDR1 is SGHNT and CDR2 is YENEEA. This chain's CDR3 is CASSLGASGSFNEQFF. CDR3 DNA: TGTGCCAGCAGCTTAGGGGCTAGCGGGAGTTTCAATGAGCAGTTCTTC.

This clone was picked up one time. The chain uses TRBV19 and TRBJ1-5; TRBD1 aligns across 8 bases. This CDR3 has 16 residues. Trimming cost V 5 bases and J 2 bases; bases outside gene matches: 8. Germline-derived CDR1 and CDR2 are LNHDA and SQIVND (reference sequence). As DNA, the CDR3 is TGTGCCAGTAGTCCTCAGGGGGCCCGGGGCAATCAGCCCCAGCATTTT. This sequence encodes CASSPQGARGNQPQHF.

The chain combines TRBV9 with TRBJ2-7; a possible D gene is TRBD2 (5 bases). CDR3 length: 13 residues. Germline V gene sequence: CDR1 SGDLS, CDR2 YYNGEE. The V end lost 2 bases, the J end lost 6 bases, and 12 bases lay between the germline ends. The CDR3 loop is CASSVPRGCEQYF. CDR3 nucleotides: TGTGCCAGCAGCGTTCCCCGGGGATGCGAGCAGTACTTC.

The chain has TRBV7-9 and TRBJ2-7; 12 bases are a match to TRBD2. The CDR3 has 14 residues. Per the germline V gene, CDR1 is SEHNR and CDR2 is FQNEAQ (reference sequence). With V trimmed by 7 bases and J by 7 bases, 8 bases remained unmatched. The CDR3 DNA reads TGTGCCAGCACCCGACTAGCGGGAGCCGAGGAGCAGTACTTC. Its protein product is CASTRLAGAEEQYF.

The CDR3 nucleotides are TGTGCCAGCAGCTTCCAGGGGGCTGGAAACACCATATATTTT. Its translation: CASSFQGAGNTIYF. The rearrangement uses TRBV7-2 and TRBJ1-3; 7 nucleotides match TRBD1. The length of the CDR3 is 14 residues. Trimming took 3 bases from V and 2 from J; bases not matched to a gene: 1. Germline lookup yields CDR1 SGHTA and CDR2 FQGNSA. Complete variable domain (other parts from reference TRBV7-2 and TRBJ1-3): GAGVSQSPSNKVTEKGKDVELRCDPISGHTALYWYRQSLGQGLEFLIYFQGNSAPDKSGLPSDRFSAERTGGSVSTLTIQRTQQEDSAVYLCASSFQGAGNTIYFGEGSWLTVV.

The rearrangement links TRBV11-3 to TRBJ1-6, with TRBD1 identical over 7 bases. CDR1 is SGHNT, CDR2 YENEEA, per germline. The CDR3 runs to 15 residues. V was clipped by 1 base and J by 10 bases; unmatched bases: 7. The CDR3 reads CASSLGGQVNSPLHF. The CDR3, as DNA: TGTGCCAGCAGCTTAGGTGGACAGGTCAACTCACCCCTCCACTTT.

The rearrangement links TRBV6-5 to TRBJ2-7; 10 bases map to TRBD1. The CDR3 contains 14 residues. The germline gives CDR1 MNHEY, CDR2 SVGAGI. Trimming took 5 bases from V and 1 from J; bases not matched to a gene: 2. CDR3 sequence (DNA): TGTGCCAGCAGTCGGGGACAGGGGTCCTACGAGCAGTACTTC. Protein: CASSRGQGSYEQYF.

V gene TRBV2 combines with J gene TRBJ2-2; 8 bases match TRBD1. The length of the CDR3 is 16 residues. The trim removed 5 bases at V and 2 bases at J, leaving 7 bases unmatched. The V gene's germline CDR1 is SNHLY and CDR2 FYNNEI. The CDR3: CASSKGQGFNTGELFF. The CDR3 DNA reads TGTGCCAGCAGTAAAGGACAGGGCTTTAACACCGGGGAGCTGTTTTTT.

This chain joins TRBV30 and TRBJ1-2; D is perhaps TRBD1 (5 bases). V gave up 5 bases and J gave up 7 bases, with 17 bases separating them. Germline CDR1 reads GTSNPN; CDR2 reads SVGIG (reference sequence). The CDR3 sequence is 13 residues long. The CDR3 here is CAWGAVGTGGYTF. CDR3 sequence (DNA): TGTGCCTGGGGAGCGGTGGGGACGGGTGGCTACACCTTC.

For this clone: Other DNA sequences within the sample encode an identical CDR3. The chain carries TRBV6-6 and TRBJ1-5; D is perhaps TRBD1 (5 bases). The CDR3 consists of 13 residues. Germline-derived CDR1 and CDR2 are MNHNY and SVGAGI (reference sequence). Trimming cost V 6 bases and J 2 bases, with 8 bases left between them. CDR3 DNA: TGTGCCAGCAGACGGGACGGCAATCAGCCCCAGCATTTT. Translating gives CASRRDGNQPQHF.

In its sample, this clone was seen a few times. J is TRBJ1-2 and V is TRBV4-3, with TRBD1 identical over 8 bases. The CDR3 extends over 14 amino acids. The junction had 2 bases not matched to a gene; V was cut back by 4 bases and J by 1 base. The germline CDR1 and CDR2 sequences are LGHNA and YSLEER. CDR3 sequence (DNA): TGCGCCAGCAGCCCGACAGGGGTTAACTATGGCTACACCTTC. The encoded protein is CASSPTGVNYGYTF.

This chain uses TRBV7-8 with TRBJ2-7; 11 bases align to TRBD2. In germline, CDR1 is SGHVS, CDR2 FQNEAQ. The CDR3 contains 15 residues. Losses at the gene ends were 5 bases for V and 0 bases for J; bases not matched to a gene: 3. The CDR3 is CASSKLAGASYEQYF. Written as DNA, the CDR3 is TGTGCCAGCAGCAAACTAGCGGGAGCCTCCTACGAGCAGTACTTC.

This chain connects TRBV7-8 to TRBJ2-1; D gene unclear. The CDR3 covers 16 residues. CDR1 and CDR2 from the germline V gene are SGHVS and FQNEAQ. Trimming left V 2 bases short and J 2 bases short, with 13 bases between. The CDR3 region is CASSLRPQGAYNEQFF. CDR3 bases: TGTGCCAGCAGCTTAAGACCCCAAGGCGCCTACAATGAGCAGTTCTTC.

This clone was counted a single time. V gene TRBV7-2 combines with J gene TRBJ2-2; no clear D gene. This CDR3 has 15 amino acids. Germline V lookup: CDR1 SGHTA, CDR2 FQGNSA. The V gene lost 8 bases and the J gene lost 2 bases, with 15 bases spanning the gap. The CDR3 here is CASLPGSGNTGELFF. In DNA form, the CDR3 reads TGTGCCAGCCTCCCCGGATCGGGCAACACCGGGGAGCTGTTTTTT.

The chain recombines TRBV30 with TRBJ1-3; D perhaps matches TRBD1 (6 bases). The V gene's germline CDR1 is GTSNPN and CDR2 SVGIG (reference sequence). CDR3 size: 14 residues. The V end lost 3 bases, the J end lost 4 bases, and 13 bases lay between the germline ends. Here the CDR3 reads CAWSPQGWGNTIYF. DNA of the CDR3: TGTGCCTGGAGCCCACAGGGTTGGGGAAACACCATATATTTT.

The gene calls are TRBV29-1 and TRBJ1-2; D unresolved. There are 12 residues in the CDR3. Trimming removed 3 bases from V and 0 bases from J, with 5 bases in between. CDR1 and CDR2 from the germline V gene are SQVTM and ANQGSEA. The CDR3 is CSVEKANYGYTF. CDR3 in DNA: TGCAGCGTTGAGAAGGCTAACTATGGCTACACCTTC.